The T cell receptor (beta chain) under discussion was sequenced for a study of blood T cell repertoires in COVID-19. Across the whole study: Italy, Spain and the United States were the sources of the convalescent and acute COVID-19 samples. From T cells, B-cell-depleted T cells, or PBMCs came the material, which was cDNA or gDNA.

The CDR3 extends over 15 amino acids. From germline, CDR1 is MNHNY and CDR2 SVGAGI (reference sequence). With V trimmed by 4 bases and J by 6 bases, 4 bases remained unmatched. Authors' processing steps: Amplified reference gene primers provided the basis for estimating nucleated cell counts. Sequencing used immunoSEQ multiplex PCR; TCRdb keeps in-frame clones, though not all of them. V and J calls and clone size are copied from that table; D and trimming were computed from the DNA. The table has about 140,000 clones, roughly four fifths seen once. Source material: peripheral blood. This chain joins TRBV6-6 and TRBJ1-6; TRBD1 matches at 9 bases. This clonotype was obtained from a human donor in a cohort sampled during active COVID-19. CDR3 sequence: CASSSPGQGNSPLHF. The CDR3 nucleotides are TGTGCCAGCAGTTCCCCGGGACAGGGTAATTCACCCCTCCACTTT.